The 17 T cell receptor beta chains reported below all come from one sample, sequenced in a study of cytomegalovirus exposure and HLA in healthy donors. Amplification used 60 Vbeta primers and 13 Jbeta primers. Data came from immunoSEQ multiplex PCR; TCRdb stores just in-frame clones and leaves some out. The profile shows around 140,000 clones, about 80% of them singletons. Sample: PBMCs. These receptors were taken from a young man in good health and CMV-seropositive.

This sequence joins TRBV28 and TRBJ2-5; 11 bases match TRBD1. CDR3 length: 15 residues. Per the germline V gene, CDR1 is MDHEN and CDR2 is SYDVKM. V lost 6 bases to trimming and J lost 5 bases; unmatched junction nucleotides: 8. As DNA, the CDR3 is TGTGCCAGCAGCCCTGGGACAGGGGGGGTGGAGACCCAGTACTTC. Its translation: CASSPGTGGVETQYF. The whole variable domain, remainder taken from reference TRBV28 and TRBJ2-5, is DVKVTQSSRYLVKRTGEKVFLECVQDMDHENMFWYRQDPGLGLRLIYFSYDVKMKEKGDIPEGYSVSREKKERFSLILESASTNQTSMYLCASSPGTGGVETQYFGPGTRLLVL.

This clone was counted only a few times. The rearrangement links TRBV5-6 to TRBJ1-1; the D is unclear. Trimming removed 4 bases at V and 6 bases at J, with 13 bases between. This CDR3 is built from 13 residues. Per germline, CDR1 SGHDT and CDR2 YYEEEE. The CDR3 nucleotides read TGTGCCAGCAGCCTCACACGTAACGCTGAAGCTTTCTTT. Translation: CASSLTRNAEAFF.

The V and J genes are TRBV9 and TRBJ1-4, with TRBD1 matching over 11 bases. The CDR3 sequence is 15 residues long. Trimming at V came to 3 bases and at J to 8 bases, leaving 6 bases not matched to a gene. Germline CDR1 SGDLS, CDR2 YYNGEE. The CDR3 DNA reads TGTGCCAGCAGCGCGACCGGGACAGGGGGGGAAAAACTGTTTTTT. This codes for CASSATGTGGEKLFF. The variable domain in full, with the rest retrieved from reference TRBV9 and TRBJ1-4, is DSGVTQTPKHLITATGQRVTLRCSPRSGDLSVYWYQQSLDQGLQFLIQYYNGEERAKGNILERFSAQQFPDLHSELNLSSLELGDSALYFCASSATGTGGEKLFFGSGTQLSVL.

V and J are TRBV28 and TRBJ1-5, with a possible D match to TRBD1 (6 bases). The CDR3 has 15 residues. Trimming took off 6 bases at V and 0 bases at J, with 12 bases between the two ends. CDR1 and CDR2 (germline): MDHEN, SYDVKM. The CDR3 nucleotides read TGTGCCAGCAGCCCTGGACAGCTTAGCAATCAGCCCCAGCATTTT. Encoded protein: CASSPGQLSNQPQHF.

V and J are TRBV2 and TRBJ2-5, with D possibly TRBD1 on 5 matching bases. V was cut by 3 bases and J by 6 bases, with 8 bases left in between. The CDR3 is 12 residues long. Germline V gives CDR1 SNHLY, CDR2 FYNNEI. CDR3 nucleotides: TGTGCCAGCAGTGACAGGGAAAAGACCCAGTACTTC. Its protein is CASSDREKTQYF.

The chain links TRBV7-2 to TRBJ1-5, with D tentatively TRBD1 (5 bases). V was shortened by 2 bases and J by 15 bases, with 14 bases between the two germline ends. This CDR3 has 12 residues. Germline V gives CDR1 SGHTA, CDR2 FQGNSA. CDR3 amino acids: CASSLREGFLHF. DNA of the CDR3: TGTGCCAGCAGCTTACGGGAGGGGTTCTTGCATTTT. Looking up the rest from reference TRBV7-2 and TRBJ1-5 gives the full variable domain: GAGVSQSPSNKVTEKGKDVELRCDPISGHTALYWYRQSLGQGLEFLIYFQGNSAPDKSGLPSDRFSAERTGGSVSTLTIQRTQQEDSAVYLCASSLREGFLHFGDGTRLSIL.

This rearrangement joins TRBV4-2 to TRBJ2-1; D uncertain. The length of the CDR3 is 19 residues. Trimming took 1 base from V and 1 from J, leaving 20 bases between them. Germline CDR1 is LGHNA and CDR2 is YNFKEQ. The CDR3 coding sequence is TGTGCCAGCAGCCAAGGCCACTCGCTAGTATCATTGTCCTACAATGAGCAGTTCTTC. It specifies CASSQGHSLVSLSYNEQFF.

The chain couples TRBV28 to TRBJ2-7, with 12 nucleotides matching TRBD2. The CDR3 covers 17 residues. CDR1 and CDR2 from the germline V gene are MDHEN and SYDVKM. J gave up 6 bases and V 1 base, and 10 bases lay outside the gene matches. As DNA, the CDR3 is TGTGCCAGCAGTTTATCCCTGGGACTAGCGGGTGGTCGCGAGCAGTACTTC. Protein sequence: CASSLSLGLAGGREQYF.

The V and J genes are TRBV6-1 and TRBJ1-5; tentative D call: TRBD1 (5 bases). The CDR3 extends over 16 amino acids. The germline CDR1 and CDR2 sequences are MNHNS and SASEGT. Trimming shortened V by 2 bases and J by 5 bases, and 16 bases separated the two germline ends. CDR3 sequence: CASSELDTGGDQPQHF. The DNA for the CDR3 is TGTGCCAGCAGTGAACTGGACACGGGGGGGGATCAGCCCCAGCATTTT.

The chain recombines TRBV11-3 with TRBJ2-3, with 8 bases identical to TRBD2. The CDR3 extends over 15 amino acids. Trimming removed 3 bases from V and 2 bases from J; junction bases left unmatched: 4. Germline V gene lookup returns CDR1 SGHNT and CDR2 YENEEA. The CDR3 region has the DNA TGTGCCAGCAGCTTTGGCGGGGGGCCCACAGATACGCAGTATTTT. Protein: CASSFGGGPTDTQYF.

Points on this clone: An end of the junction differs from the germline gene, which may be a read error. In the same sample, other DNA sequences code for this CDR3. The chain has TRBV18 and TRBJ1-2, with D maybe TRBD1 (5 bases). The CDR3 is 14 residues long. CDR1 is KGHSH, CDR2 LQKENI, per germline. The chain's CDR3 is CASSPRTRNYGYTF. The CDR3 bases are TGCGCCAGCTCACCACGGACACGCAACTATGGCTACACCTTC.

The genes are TRBV28 and TRBJ1-3; 10 bases align to TRBD1. Germline V lookup: CDR1 MDHEN, CDR2 SYDVKM. After removal of 9 bases from V and 7 bases from J, the junction contained 6 bases not matched to a gene. The CDR3 has 13 amino acids. This CDR3 reads CASTSGQGNTIYF. Here the CDR3 DNA reads TGTGCCAGTACCTCGGGACAGGGGAACACCATATATTTT. Complete variable domain (other parts from reference TRBV28 and TRBJ1-3): DVKVTQSSRYLVKRTGEKVFLECVQDMDHENMFWYRQDPGLGLRLIYFSYDVKMKEKGDIPEGYSVSREKKERFSLILESASTNQTSMYLCASTSGQGNTIYFGEGSWLTVV.

Written as DNA, the CDR3 is TGTGCCAGCAGTATCCTCCAGGGGGCGACTGAAGCTTTCTTT. Translation: CASSILQGATEAFF. This chain links TRBV28 with TRBJ1-1, with TRBD1 matching over 8 bases. The trim removed 5 bases at V and 5 bases at J, leaving 7 bases unmatched. This CDR3 is 14 amino acids long. Per germline, CDR1 MDHEN and CDR2 SYDVKM.

This clone appeared a few times. The chain couples TRBV27 to TRBJ2-3, with TRBD2 identical over 11 bases. The CDR3 spans 15 residues. V gave up 5 bases and J gave up 1 base; unmatched junction bases: 2. From germline, CDR1 is MNHEY and CDR2 SMNVEV (reference sequence). CDR3: CASSTGLAGTDTQYF. CDR3 in DNA: TGTGCCAGCAGTACGGGACTAGCGGGCACAGATACGCAGTATTTT.

The CDR3 region has the DNA TGTGCCAGCAGCTTGACAGGGGCCTATAATTCACCCCTCCACTTT. Its translation is CASSLTGAYNSPLHF. The chain employs TRBV7-9 and TRBJ1-6, with 8 bases that match TRBD1. V dropped 3 bases and J dropped 2; count of bases not matched to a gene: 0. The CDR3 length is 15 residues. The V gene's germline CDR1 is SEHNR and CDR2 FQNEAQ (reference sequence).

The gene calls are TRBV4-2 and TRBJ2-5, with 14 bases that match TRBD2. Germline values: CDR1 LGHNA, CDR2 YNFKEQ. The CDR3 totals 18 residues. The V and J ends lost 0 bases and 4 bases, in that order; junction bases with no gene match: 7. The CDR3 region is CASSQEMTSGGAGETQYF. For the CDR3, the DNA is TGTGCCAGCAGCCAAGAGATGACTAGCGGGGGGGCCGGAGAGACCCAGTACTTC.

This chain connects TRBV4-1 to TRBJ2-5; TRBD1 matches at 8 bases. After removal of 0 bases from V and 5 bases from J, the junction contained 23 bases not matched to a gene. The germline CDR1 and CDR2 sequences are MGHRA and YSYEKL. This CDR3 contains 21 residues. The CDR3 sequence: CASSQDRAGGWGRPGMETQYF. The CDR3 DNA is TGCGCCAGCAGCCAAGATAGGGCAGGGGGCTGGGGGAGGCCAGGGATGGAGACCCAGTACTTC.